The 6 T cell receptor beta chains listed next were all sequenced from one sample in a study of blood T cell repertoires in COVID-19. Some clones are missing from TCRdb's copy, which holds only in-frame ones; the method was immunoSEQ multiplex PCR. The repertoire consists of 150,000 to 200,000 clones, with about 86% occurring once and the leading ten covering 7%. The sequenced material came from peripheral blood. Receptor source: a woman older than 75 in a cohort sampled during active or convalescent COVID-19.

V usage is TRBV5-5 and J usage is TRBJ1-2; TRBD1 is a possible D gene (6 bases). CDR3 length: 15 amino acids. V was trimmed by 0 bases and J by 4 bases, leaving 13 bases between them. Germline CDR1 and CDR2: SGHKS and YYEKEE (reference sequence). The CDR3 protein is CASSLALQGSYGYTF. CDR3 nucleotide sequence: TGTGCCAGCAGCTTGGCCCTACAGGGAAGCTATGGCTACACCTTC.

The V call is TRBV7-9, the J call TRBJ1-1; D is unresolved. Germline V gene sequence: CDR1 SEHNR, CDR2 FQNEAQ (reference sequence). The CDR3 contains 15 residues. V lost 1 base and J 5 bases, leaving 14 bases between the germline ends. CDR3 sequence reads: CASSLVGRGWTEAFF. The CDR3 nucleotides are TGTGCCAGCAGCTTAGTAGGACGGGGTTGGACTGAAGCTTTCTTT.

V and J are TRBV9 and TRBJ2-5, with TRBD2 identical over 9 bases. Germline V gives CDR1 SGDLS, CDR2 YYNGEE. The CDR3 has 15 amino acids. Unmatched junction bases numbered 8, after V lost 4 bases and J lost 4 bases. This CDR3 is CASSPIAGVGETQYF. In DNA, the CDR3 is TGTGCCAGCAGCCCAATAGCGGGGGTGGGAGAGACCCAGTACTTC.

This clone was recorded once. J is TRBJ2-5 and V is TRBV28; 11 bases agree with TRBD2. The junction had 2 bases not matched to a gene; V was cut back by 3 bases and J by 2 bases. The CDR3 contains 15 residues. Per germline, CDR1 MDHEN and CDR2 SYDVKM. Here the CDR3 DNA reads TGTGCCAGCAGTTTTGGGACTAGCGGACAAGAGACCCAGTACTTC. Translated: CASSFGTSGQETQYF.

This clone was picked up a small number of times. The gene calls are TRBV27 and TRBJ1-6; D is unresolved. Looked up from germline, CDR1 is MNHEY and CDR2 is SMNVEV (reference sequence). The CDR3 sequence is 13 residues long. The germline V and J ends were trimmed by 3 bases and 7 bases, with 7 bases remaining between them. The chain's CDR3 is CASSFPGNSPLHF. CDR3 nucleotide sequence: TGTGCCAGCAGTTTTCCGGGGAATTCACCCCTCCACTTT.

V gene TRBV5-1 combines with J gene TRBJ1-1; D is undetermined. The V gene's germline CDR1 is SGHRS and CDR2 YFSETQ. The CDR3 is 15 residues long. Trimming removed 5 bases from V and 5 bases from J, with 19 bases in between. CDR3 sequence: CASSRTGRLQTEAFF. CDR3 bases: TGCGCCAGCAGTAGAACCGGCAGACTACAAACTGAAGCTTTCTTT.